The 25 T cell receptor beta chains reported below all come from one sample, sequenced in a study of T cell clonality in common variable immunodeficiency. The protocol was immunoSEQ multiplex PCR, while the TCRdb copy is restricted to in-frame clones and leaves out a portion. The sample was found to contain around 45,000 clones, and every one recurs. The sample was peripheral blood mononuclear cells. The receptors stem from a person between 18 and 75 years old in good health.

The sample holds many counts of this clone. The read falls 3 residues short of the CDR3 end, and the missing part is taken from the germline J gene. The chain recombines TRBV19 with TRBJ2-3; 14 nucleotides match TRBD2. V lost 8 bases, J lost 8 bases, and 9 bases stayed unmatched. Germline assignment: CDR1 LNHDA and CDR2 SQIVND (reference sequence). There are 15 residues in the CDR3. CDR3 sequence reads: CASRTSGRWGGTQYF. The CDR3 bases that were read are TGTGCCAGTCGGACTAGCGGGAGGTGGGGAGGTACG. Full variable domain (outside the CDR3, taken from reference TRBV19 and TRBJ2-3): DGGITQSPKYLFRKEGQNVTLSCEQNLNHDAMYWYRQDPGQGLRLIYYSQIVNDFQKGDIAEGYSVSREKKESFPLTVTSAQKNPTAFYLCASRTSGRWGGTQYFGPGTRLTVL.

There are many counts of this clone. The CDR3 end lies 3 residues beyond the end of the read and is filled in from the germline J gene. The gene calls are TRBV7-8 and TRBJ2-2; 13 bases are a match to TRBD2. Germline-derived CDR1 and CDR2 are SGHVS and FQNEAQ. The CDR3 runs 17 residues. V dropped 2 bases and J dropped 5; count of bases not matched to a gene: 5. CDR3 DNA, as far as it was read: TGTGCCAGCAGCTTACCCGGACTAGCGGGAGATACCGGGGAG. Amino acids: CASSLPGLAGDTGE. The complete CDR3 protein is CASSLPGLAGDTGELFF. The full variable domain, its missing parts supplied by reference TRBV7-8 and TRBJ2-2, is GAGVSQSPRYKVAKRGQDVALRCDPISGHVSLFWYQQALGQGPEFLTYFQNEAQLDKSGLPSDRFFAERPEGSVSTLKIQRTQQEDSAVYLCASSLPGLAGDTGELFFGEGSRLTVL.

The sample holds many counts of this clone. The CDR3 extends 3 residues past the end of the read, so its final part is completed from the germline J gene. The J gene is TRBJ1-1, the V gene TRBV10-3, with D maybe TRBD1 (5 bases). CDR1 and CDR2 (germline): ENHRY, SYGVKD. This CDR3 is built from 13 residues. CDR3 bases read: TGTGCCATCAGTGGGGGGGACCGAAATCAA. This sequence encodes CAISGGDRNQ. The whole CDR3 region reads CAISGGDRNQAFF.

Many counts were recorded for this clone. The CDR3 end lies 3 residues beyond the end of the read and is filled in from the germline J gene. This chain joins TRBV20-1 and TRBJ1-1; no reliable D call. V lost 3 bases to trimming and J lost 0 bases, with 8 bases between them. Germline V lookup: CDR1 DFQATT, CDR2 SNEGSKA (reference sequence). This CDR3 spans 13 amino acids. The part of the CDR3 DNA that was read is TGCAGTGCTAGCGGTCTCATGAACACTGAA. Protein: CSASGLMNTE. The CDR3 in full is CSASGLMNTEAFF.

This clone was detected many times. The read gets to within 3 residues of the CDR3 end, and the germline J gene fills in the rest. J is TRBJ2-7 and V is TRBV5-1, with D maybe TRBD1 (5 bases). Per the germline V gene, CDR1 is SGHRS and CDR2 is YFSETQ. Trimming shortened V by 4 bases and J by 5 bases, and 7 bases separated the two germline ends. The CDR3 is 11 residues long. The sequenced part of the CDR3 DNA is TGCGCCAGCAGCATCAGGGACGAG. Translation: CASSIRDE. The whole CDR3 is CASSIRDEQYF.

This clone has a count of ten or more. The CDR3 end lies 3 residues beyond the end of the read and is filled in from the germline J gene. The chain is built from TRBV18 and TRBJ1-2; 9 bases are shared with TRBD1. Looked up from germline, CDR1 is KGHSH and CDR2 is LQKENI. This CDR3 spans 15 amino acids. CDR3 sequence reads: CASSPLWTGEGGYTF. Partial CDR3 DNA: TGTGCCAGCTCACCCTTATGGACAGGGGAGGGAGGC.

This clone has ten or more counts. The read ends 3 residues before the CDR3 terminus; that terminus is restored from the germline J gene. The rearrangement links TRBV7-9 to TRBJ1-2; perhaps TRBD1 as D (5 bases). CDR3 size: 12 residues. CDR1 and CDR2 (germline): SEHNR, FQNEAQ (reference sequence). The CDR3 bases that were read are TGTTGTCCGGGGGACCTATCTGACGGC. Encoded protein: CCPGDLSDG. The complete CDR3 reads CCPGDLSDGYTF.

This clone was recorded at least ten times. The read gets to within 3 residues of the CDR3 end, and the germline J gene fills in the rest. The rearrangement joins TRBV29-1 to TRBJ1-2; 7 positions match TRBD1. CDR3 size: 13 residues. Germline V lookup: CDR1 SQVTM, CDR2 ANQGSEA. J gave up 4 bases and V 5 bases, and 7 bases lay outside the gene matches. The CDR3 bases that were read are TGCAGCGTTCGACAGGGAGAGGGCTATGGC. Protein product: CSVRQGEGYG. The whole CDR3 sequence is CSVRQGEGYGYTF.

This clone has at least ten counts. With the read ending 3 residues before the CDR3 end, the germline J gene is used to fill in that end. The gene calls are TRBV29-1 and TRBJ1-1; no reliable D call. CDR3 length: 12 residues. Germline assignment: CDR1 SQVTM and CDR2 ANQGSEA. Deletions cut 4 bases from V and 0 bases from J, with 6 bases between. This CDR3 reads CSVGQMNTEAFF. CDR3 DNA (partial): TGCAGCGTTGGCCAGATGAACACTGAA.

This clone has at least ten counts. The observed sequence ends 3 residues before the CDR3 terminus, with the missing tail filled in from the germline J gene. The gene calls are TRBV2 and TRBJ2-1, with TRBD2 identical over 7 bases. CDR1 and CDR2 (germline): SNHLY, FYNNEI. The V gene end was trimmed by 6 bases and the J gene end by 9 bases; junction bases not matched to a gene: 14. The CDR3 sequence is 15 residues long. This chain's CDR3 is CASSPLGYGGSEQFF. The CDR3 DNA, read in part, is TGTGCCAGCAGCCCCCTGGGCTACGGGGGGAGTGAG.

The sample holds a few counts of this clone. Read coverage stops 3 residues before the CDR3 terminus; the germline J gene supplies the remainder. The V gene is TRBV20-1, the J gene TRBJ2-7; TRBD2 matches 9 bases. The ends lost 0 bases at V and 6 bases at J; junction bases unmatched: 9. This CDR3 has 15 residues. Germline V gene sequence: CDR1 DFQATT, CDR2 SNEGSKA (reference sequence). The part of the CDR3 DNA that was read is TGCAGTGCTAGAGACGTAGCGGGAGAGGTAGGCGAG. Residues: CSARDVAGEVGE. The entire CDR3 protein is CSARDVAGEVGEQYF.

This clone was observed many times. The CDR3 end is not reached by the read, which stops 3 residues before it; the germline J gene fills it in. The chain has TRBV7-7 and TRBJ2-5; the match to TRBD1 covers 8 bases. The ends lost 5 bases at V and 3 bases at J; junction bases unmatched: 5. This CDR3 comprises 14 residues. Per the germline V gene, CDR1 is SSHAT and CDR2 is FNYEAQ (reference sequence). Partial CDR3 DNA: TGTGCCAGCAGCCTCACAGGGGGAAAAGAGACC. Residues: CASSLTGGKET. The entire CDR3 is CASSLTGGKETQYF.

As regards this clone: The read terminates 3 residues before the CDR3 end, so the remaining end is supplied by the germline J gene. The chain joins TRBV11-2 to TRBJ1-2; TRBD1 matches at 7 bases. This CDR3 is 15 amino acids long. Germline V CDR1 and CDR2: SGHAT, FQNNGV. V shed 2 bases and J 2 bases; nucleotides not matched to a gene: 5. This chain's CDR3 is CASSLKGAPNYGYTF. The sequenced CDR3 bases are TGTGCCAGCAGCTTAAAGGGGGCACCGAACTATGGC.

The CDR3 sequence is CASRDIAIPTDTQYF. The DNA read from the CDR3 is TGCGCCAGCAGAGATATAGCGATCCCCACAGATACG. The chain has TRBV10-2 and TRBJ2-3; maybe TRBD2 (5 bases). The read falls 3 residues short of the CDR3 end, and the missing part is taken from the germline J gene. CDR1 and CDR2 (germline): WSHSY, SAAADI. V was pared by 6 bases and J by 2 bases, with 15 bases between. The CDR3 is made up of 15 amino acids.

This clone was seen at least ten times. A junction end diverges from the germline sequence, so it may reflect a read error. The DNA ends 3 residues before the CDR3 does, and the rest of the CDR3 is filled in from the germline J gene. V and J are TRBV4-2 and TRBJ1-2, with 7 bases fitting TRBD1. Germline V gene lookup returns CDR1 LGHNA and CDR2 YNFKEQ. CDR3 length equals 15 residues. CDR3 loop: CASSQDQETGDGYTF. CDR3 bases read: TGCGCCAGCAGCCAAGATCAAGAAACAGGGGATGGC.

This clone was counted many times. The read comes to an end 3 residues before the CDR3 does, leaving the germline J gene to fill in the end. This chain connects TRBV5-6 to TRBJ2-1; no firm D call. CDR3 length: 15 residues. Germline V gene lookup returns CDR1 SGHDT and CDR2 YYEEEE. V shed 1 base and J shed 8 bases, with 16 bases lying between them. The CDR3 sequence: CASSLLTPKADEQFF. CDR3 DNA, as far as it was read: TGTGCCAGCAGCTTGTTGACTCCAAAGGCGGATGAG.

As for this clone: From the germline J gene comes the end of the CDR3, since the read stops 3 residues before it. The V and J genes are TRBV20-1 and TRBJ2-5, with 12 nucleotides matching TRBD2. CDR3 size: 15 residues. The V gene's germline CDR1 is DFQATT and CDR2 SNEGSKA (reference sequence). J lost 5 bases, V lost 3 bases, and 7 bases had no gene match. This CDR3 is CSARARLAGEETQYF. CDR3 bases read: TGCAGTGCTAGGGCCAGACTAGCGGGGGAGGAGACC.

This clone was counted at least ten times. The read terminates 3 residues before the CDR3 end, so the remaining end is supplied by the germline J gene. This chain connects TRBV19 to TRBJ1-2, with 9 bases that match TRBD1. With V trimmed by 3 bases and J by 6 bases, 5 bases remained unmatched. Germline V gives CDR1 LNHDA, CDR2 SQIVND (reference sequence). This CDR3 region has 14 residues. This CDR3 reads CASSMDRGGHGYTF. The part of the CDR3 DNA that was read is TGTGCCAGTAGTATGGACAGGGGAGGTCATGGC.

This clone has ten or more counts. The missing CDR3 end, 3 residues past where the read stops, is filled in from the germline J gene. The chain uses TRBV20-1 and TRBJ1-5; TRBD1 is a possible D gene (5 bases). This CDR3 is 16 amino acids long. The V end lost 5 bases, the J end lost 0 bases, and 17 bases lay between the germline ends. Germline lookup yields CDR1 DFQATT and CDR2 SNEGSKA (reference sequence). The DNA read from the CDR3 is TGCAGTGCTCCCGCAGGGAGAACATATAGCAATCAGCCC. Translated: CSAPAGRTYSNQP. The entire CDR3 is CSAPAGRTYSNQPQHF.

This clone was recorded many times. The sequenced CDR3 bases are TGTGCCAGCAGCCGACTAGCGGAGTCCTACGAG. Protein: CASSRLAESYE. The entire CDR3 sequence reads CASSRLAESYEQYF. The chain has TRBV3-1 (or the pseudogene TRBV3-2) and TRBJ2-7, with 9 bases lining up with TRBD2. The CDR3 extends 3 residues past the end of the read, so its final part is completed from the germline J gene. Trimming took 4 bases from V and 1 from J; bases not matched to a gene: 2. The CDR3 length is 14 residues. Germline-derived CDR1 and CDR2 are LGHDT and YNNKEL (reference sequence).

This clone showed up many times. The CDR3 end falls 3 residues outside the read, so it is completed with the germline J gene. V is TRBV10-3 and J is TRBJ1-1, with 8 bases fitting TRBD1. Germline CDR1 ENHRY, CDR2 SYGVKD. The length of the CDR3 is 15 residues. V shed 6 bases, J shed 5 bases, and the junction held 11 bases outside the gene matches. The CDR3 spells CAIRPRRTGKTEAFF. The sequenced part of the CDR3 DNA is TGTGCCATCAGACCCAGACGGACAGGGAAGACTGAA.

This clone was seen ten or more times. Read sequence stops 3 residues before the CDR3 end, and the germline J gene provides the missing end. The chain couples TRBV28 to TRBJ2-7; 10 bases are a match to TRBD2. Germline assignment: CDR1 MDHEN and CDR2 SYDVKM. With V trimmed by 7 bases and J by 5 bases, 5 bases remained unmatched. This CDR3 is 13 amino acids long. The DNA read from the CDR3 is TGTGCCAGCAATCTAGCGGGAGTAGACGAG. Its protein product is CASNLAGVDE. The full CDR3 reads CASNLAGVDEQYF.

This clone has ten or more counts. The read finishes 3 residues shy of the CDR3 end, and the germline J gene is used to complete it. The chain joins TRBV12-3 or TRBV12-4 to TRBJ1-5; TRBD1 agrees at 8 bases. V dropped 6 bases and J dropped 3; count of bases not matched to a gene: 7. The CDR3 is 15 amino acids. CDR3 DNA, as far as it was read: TGTGCCAGCAGCCCCGACAGGGGCAACAATCAGCCC. Its protein is CASSPDRGNNQP. The entire CDR3 sequence reads CASSPDRGNNQPQHF.

This clone was detected ten times or more. Partial CDR3 DNA: TGTGCCAGCAGCCAGGGCGGGACTAGGGCTGGTGAG. This codes for CASSQGGTRAGE. From start to end, the CDR3 is CASSQGGTRAGEQFF. This sequence joins TRBV11-2 and TRBJ2-1, with 8 positions matching TRBD2. The read ends 3 residues early relative to the CDR3; the germline J gene fills the gap. Looked up from germline, CDR1 is SGHAT and CDR2 is FQNNGV. The V segment lost 5 bases and the J segment 9 bases; nucleotides outside the gene matches: 12. The CDR3 is 15 residues long.

This clone was seen only a few times. The CDR3 is cut off 3 residues early in the read; its end comes from the germline J gene. This chain joins TRBV2 and TRBJ1-5; 10 bases agree with TRBD1. The germline V gene encodes CDR1 SNHLY and CDR2 FYNNEI. This CDR3 has 17 amino acids. V dropped 5 bases and J dropped 4; count of bases not matched to a gene: 11. The CDR3 loop is CASSTPMTGGLNQPQHF. The sequenced part of the CDR3 DNA is TGTGCCAGCAGTACCCCAATGACAGGGGGCTTGAATCAGCCC.